These 5 T cell receptor beta chains share one sample of origin, sequenced in a study of CD8 T cells in ankylosing spondylitis. TCRdb analysed the 5' RACE reads with MiXCR anew, one entry per CDR3 protein. Here the sample spans about 360,000 distinct CDR3 sequences, roughly 22% being singletons. Sample: blood, either unsorted or a sorted T cell fraction (not recorded which). These receptors originate from a male donor with ankylosing spondylitis or in good health (not recorded which).

This clonotype was picked up a small number of times. The V call is TRBV12-3 or TRBV12-4, the J call TRBJ2-3; D assignment may be TRBD1 or TRBD2 (5 bases each). The CDR3 has 17 residues. With 4 bases removed from V and 0 bases from J, the gap between germline ends came to 17 bases. Here the CDR3 DNA reads TGTGCCAGCAGTTCCGGGACCCAGACCTTTAGCACAGATACGCAGTATTTT. Translating it yields CASSSGTQTFSTDTQYF.

The chain couples TRBV6-4 to TRBJ1-5; no definite D call. From germline, CDR1 is MRHNA and CDR2 SNTAGT. This CDR3 has 8 amino acids. V was pared by 11 bases and J by 12 bases, with 8 bases between. CDR3 sequence: CAVESQHF. The CDR3 bases are TGTGCCGTTGAGAGCCAGCATTTT.

This clonotype has more than one count but fewer than ten. The chain combines TRBV15 with TRBJ1-1; 8 bases match TRBD1. Losses at the gene ends were 6 bases for V and 1 base for J; bases not matched to a gene: 4. The germline gives CDR1 LNHNV, CDR2 YYDKDF (reference sequence). CDR3 size: 14 residues. This CDR3 reads CATRRQGSNTEAFF. CDR3 nucleotides: TGTGCCACCAGAAGACAGGGGTCGAACACTGAAGCTTTCTTT.

The chain employs TRBV5-5 and TRBJ1-6; TRBD1 matches 10 bases. Trimming removed 5 bases from V and 10 bases from J; junction bases left unmatched: 12. Germline V gene lookup returns CDR1 SGHKS and CDR2 YYEKEE (reference sequence). The length of the CDR3 is 16 residues. In nucleotides, the CDR3 is TGTGCCAGCAGGGAAGTGCTTTCGGACAGGGGGTCACCCCTCCACTTT. Amino acids: CASREVLSDRGSPLHF. Full variable domain (remainder filled in from reference TRBV5-5 and TRBJ1-6): DAGVTQSPTHLIKTRGQQVTLRCSPISGHKSVSWYQQVLGQGPQFIFQYYEKEERGRGNFPDRFSARQFPNYSSELNVNALLLGDSALYLCASREVLSDRGSPLHFGNGTRLTVT.

This clonotype appeared a few times. The V and J genes are TRBV20-1 and TRBJ2-7, with 8 bases identical to TRBD1. V was clipped by 5 bases and J by 7 bases; unmatched bases: 13. CDR3 length: 14 residues. Germline lookup yields CDR1 DFQATT and CDR2 SNEGSKA (reference sequence). The CDR3 spells CSAPDRDLRLEQYF. The CDR3 nucleotides are TGCAGTGCTCCGGACAGGGATCTACGATTGGAGCAGTACTTC.